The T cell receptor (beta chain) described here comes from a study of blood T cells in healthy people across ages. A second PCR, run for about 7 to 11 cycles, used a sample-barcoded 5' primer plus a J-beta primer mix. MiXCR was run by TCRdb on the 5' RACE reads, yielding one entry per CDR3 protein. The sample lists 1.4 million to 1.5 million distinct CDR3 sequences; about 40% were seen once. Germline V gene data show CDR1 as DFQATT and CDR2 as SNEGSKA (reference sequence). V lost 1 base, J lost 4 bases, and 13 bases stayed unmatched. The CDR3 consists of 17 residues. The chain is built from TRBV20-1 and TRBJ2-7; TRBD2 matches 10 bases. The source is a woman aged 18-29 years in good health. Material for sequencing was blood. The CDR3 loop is CSARVTLGLAGVYEQYF. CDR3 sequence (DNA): TGCAGTGCTAGAGTAACCCTAGGGCTAGCGGGAGTTTACGAGCAGTACTTC.